This TCR beta chain was sequenced for a study of blood T cell repertoires in COVID-19. About the research overall: Samples taken during acute and convalescent COVID-19 were collected in the United States, Italy and Spain. The cDNA or gDNA used as material had been derived from T cells, B-cell-depleted T cells, or PBMCs.

The CDR3 has 13 amino acids. Deletions cut 3 bases from V and 6 bases from J, with 11 bases between. Per the germline V gene, CDR1 is LNHDA and CDR2 is SQIVND (reference sequence). In the original processing: How many nucleated cells were present was estimated from reference gene primer amplification. This table comes from immunoSEQ multiplex PCR, and its TCRdb copy is limited to in-frame clones, with some not included. For V, J and clone size, that table is used; D and trimming come from the DNA. Of about 82,000 clones listed, about four fifths are singletons. This chain joins TRBV19 and TRBJ1-2; D might be TRBD1 (6 bases). Sequenced input: peripheral blood. The source is a woman between 35 and 50 years old with active or convalescent COVID-19. The CDR3 DNA follows: TGTGCCAGTAGTATTCAGGGGCGTAATGGCTACACCTTC. Its protein product is CASSIQGRNGYTF.